These T cell receptor beta chains were read from a single sample in a study of shared clonotypes between healthy human individuals. Profiling relied on immunoSEQ multiplex PCR, and the TCRdb table lists in-frame clones only, not all of them. The sample records a few million clones, roughly nine tenths being singletons. The material sequenced was naive CD4+ T cells sorted from blood. These receptors all stem from a man aged 18 to 35 in good health. Each CDR3 is given with its conserved first and last residue. A D gene is named only where the DNA matches it firmly. Clone size is not always given. Where it is, it says once, few, many or a class for expanded clones.

clone size,V gene,J gene,D gene,CDR3 DNA,CDR3 protein
-,TRBV10-3,TRBJ2-7,-,TGTGCCATCAGTGGGGGACTGGATGACGAGCAGTACTTC,CAISGGLDDEQYF
-,TRBV28,TRBJ1-6,TRBD1,TGTGCCAGCAGTTACATGACAGGGGGATTGTATAATTCACCCCTCCACTTT,CASSYMTGGLYNSPLHF
once,TRBV4-1,TRBJ2-1,-,TGCGCCAGCAGCCAAGTGACTGCCCGCGATGAGCAGTTCTTC,CASSQVTARDEQFF
-,TRBV19,TRBJ2-1,TRBD2,TGTGCCAGTAGTATAATAACTAGCGGGAGGTACAATGAGCAGTTCTTC,CASSIITSGRYNEQFF
-,TRBV5-1,TRBJ1-1,-,TGCGCCAGCAGCTTAGAGGGTCTAACTGAAGCTTTCTTT,CASSLEGLTEAFF
-,TRBV29-1,TRBJ1-2,TRBD1,TGCAGCGTTGGCCCCTCGGGACAGGGAAACTATGGCTACACCTTC,CSVGPSGQGNYGYTF
-,TRBV10-1,TRBJ1-2,-,TGCGCCAGCAGTGACAGGAGGTACTATGGCTACACCTTC,CASSDRRYYGYTF
-,TRBV6-1,TRBJ1-6,-,TGTGCCAGCAGTACAAGGCGAGATTCACCCCTCCACTTT,CASSTRRDSPLHF
-,TRBV18,TRBJ2-3,TRBD2,TGTGCCAGCTCACCCGGGGAGGGTGGCACAGATACGCAGTATTTT,CASSPGEGGTDTQYF
-,TRBV2,TRBJ1-2,-,TGTGCCAGCAGTGGTCTGGGATACTATGGCTACACCTTC,CASSGLGYYGYTF
-,TRBV6-1,TRBJ1-5,-,TGTGCCAGCAGTGAAGCACGGACCCAGCCCCAGCATTTT,CASSEARTQPQHF
-,TRBV5-1,TRBJ2-5,-,TGCGCCAGCAGCTTGATAATACGCCGAGTAGGGGTGCATGGGACCCAGTACTTC,CASSLIIRRVGVHGTQYF
-,TRBV6-6,TRBJ2-3,-,TGTGCCAGCAGTTACAATGGGGATACGCAGTATTTT,CASSYNGDTQYF
-,TRBV6-5,TRBJ1-5,-,TGTGCCAGCAGCCGCCGGGACGGGGATCAGCCCCAGCATTTT,CASSRRDGDQPQHF
-,TRBV30,TRBJ2-1,-,TGTGCCTGGAATCGACGGGGCTACAATGAGCAGTTCTTC,CAWNRRGYNEQFF
-,TRBV29-1,TRBJ1-2,-,TGCAGCGTTGAAGAAATTACCAGGGGCGGCTACACCTTC,CSVEEITRGGYTF
-,TRBV19,TRBJ2-3,TRBD2,TGTGCCACCTCTAGCGGGGCCGACACAGATACGCAGTATTTT,CATSSGADTDTQYF
-,TRBV6-1,TRBJ2-7,-,TGTGCCAGCAGTGAAGGAGTGGTGCAGTACTTC,CASSEGVVQYF
-,TRBV7-2,TRBJ1-1,-,TGTGCCAGCAGCTTACCTAGCACGTTGGGGAACACTGAAGCTTTCTTT,CASSLPSTLGNTEAFF
-,TRBV5-4,TRBJ2-5,-,TGTGCCAGCAGCTTGCAGGGCGGAGAGACCCAGTACTTC,CASSLQGGETQYF
-,TRBV28,TRBJ2-5,-,TGTGCCAGCATCCGAGGTGGTGGGGGGAGAGGAGAGACCCAGTACTTC,CASIRGGGGRGETQYF
-,TRBV5-1,TRBJ2-7,-,TGCGCCAGCAGCTTGATCGGGAGTGAAAGCTCCTACGAGCAGTACTTC,CASSLIGSESSYEQYF
-,TRBV30,TRBJ2-7,TRBD1,TGTGCCTGGAGTCCGTCCGGGACAGGGAGGTACGAGCAGTACTTC,CAWSPSGTGRYEQYF
-,TRBV11-3,TRBJ2-1,TRBD2,TGTGCCAGCAGCTTAGAGGGAGGGGCAGGTGAGCAGTTCTTC,CASSLEGGAGEQFF
-,TRBV9,TRBJ1-2,-,TGTGCCAGCAGCGTATTCGTCCCGTGGCCCCAGGGGACCGACTATGGCTACACCTTC,CASSVFVPWPQGTDYGYTF
few,TRBV30,TRBJ1-4,-,TGTGCCTGGAGTTTCAGGGGTGAGGAAAAACTGTTTTTT,CAWSFRGEEKLFF
-,TRBV5-1,TRBJ1-6,-,TGCGCCAGCAGCTTAGAAGGGTATAATTCACCCCTCCACTTT,CASSLEGYNSPLHF
-,TRBV2,TRBJ1-4,-,TGTGCCAGCAGGGGGGGTCGGACGCGGGAAAAACTGTTTTTT,CASRGGRTREKLFF
-,TRBV5-1,TRBJ2-6,-,TGCGCCAGCAGCTCAAGAGATAGCAGTACTGGGGCCAACGTCCTGACTTTC,CASSSRDSSTGANVLTF
-,TRBV6-1,TRBJ1-2,TRBD1,TGTGCCAGCAGTGAAGCGGGACAGCCGCAATATGGCTACACCTTC,CASSEAGQPQYGYTF
-,TRBV27,TRBJ1-1,-,TGTGCCAGCAGCCTAAGAGGGACGGGGAACACTGAAGCTTTCTTT,CASSLRGTGNTEAFF
-,TRBV2,TRBJ2-7,TRBD2,TGTGCCAGCAGGGCACTAGCGGGGGGGCCCCTCGAGCAGTACTTC,CASRALAGGPLEQYF
-,TRBV9,TRBJ2-1,-,TGTGCCAGCAGCGTCATGGGGGAGGATTACAATGAGCAGTTCTTC,CASSVMGEDYNEQFF
once,TRBV5-4,TRBJ2-5,TRBD1,TGTGCCAGCAGCCTTACAGGGGGCCGGGAGACCCAGTACTTC,CASSLTGGRETQYF
-,TRBV6-6,TRBJ2-7,-,TGTGCCAGCAGCCGGGACGGAGCCTACGAGCAGTACTTC,CASSRDGAYEQYF
-,TRBV6-5,TRBJ1-6,TRBD1,TGTGCCAGCAGTTTACCGGGACAGGGGAATTCACCCCTCCACTTT,CASSLPGQGNSPLHF